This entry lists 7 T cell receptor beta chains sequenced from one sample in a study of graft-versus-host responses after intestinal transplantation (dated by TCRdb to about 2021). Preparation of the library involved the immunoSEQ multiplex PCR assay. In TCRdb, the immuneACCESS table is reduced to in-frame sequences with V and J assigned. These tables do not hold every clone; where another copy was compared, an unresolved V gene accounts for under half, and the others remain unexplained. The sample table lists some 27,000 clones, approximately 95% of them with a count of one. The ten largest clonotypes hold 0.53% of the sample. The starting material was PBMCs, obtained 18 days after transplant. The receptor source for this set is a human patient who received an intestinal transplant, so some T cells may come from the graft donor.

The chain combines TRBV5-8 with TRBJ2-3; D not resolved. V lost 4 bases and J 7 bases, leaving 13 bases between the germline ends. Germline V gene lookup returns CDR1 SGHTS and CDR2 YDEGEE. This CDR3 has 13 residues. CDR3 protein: CASSPARANTQYF. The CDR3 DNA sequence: TGTGCCAGCAGCCCCGCCCGTGCAAATACGCAGTATTTT. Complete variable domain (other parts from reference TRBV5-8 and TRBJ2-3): EAGVTQSPTHLIKTRGQQATLRCSPISGHTSVYWYQQALGLGLQFLLWYDEGEERNRGNFPPRFSGRQFPNYSSELNVNALELEDSALYLCASSPARANTQYFGPGTRLTVL.

CDR3 coding DNA: TGTGCCAGCGTTAACAGGCCCACCAATTCACCCCTCCACTTT. This translates into CASVNRPTNSPLHF. The chain carries TRBV2 and TRBJ1-6, with a tentative D call TRBD1 (5 bases). Germline V gives CDR1 SNHLY, CDR2 FYNNEI. The length of the CDR3 is 14 residues. The V and J ends lost 8 bases and 7 bases respectively, with 15 bases between them. The whole variable domain, remainder taken from reference TRBV2 and TRBJ1-6, is EPEVTQTPSHQVTQMGQEVILRCVPISNHLYFYWYRQILGQKVEFLVSFYNNEISEKSEIFDDQFSVERPDGSNFTLKIRSTKLEDSAMYFCASVNRPTNSPLHFGNGTRLTVT.

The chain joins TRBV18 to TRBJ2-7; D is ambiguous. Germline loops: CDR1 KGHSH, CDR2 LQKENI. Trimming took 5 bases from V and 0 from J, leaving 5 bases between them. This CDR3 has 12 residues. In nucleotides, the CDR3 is TGTGCCAGCTCAGCGAACTCCTACGAGCAGTACTTC. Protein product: CASSANSYEQYF.

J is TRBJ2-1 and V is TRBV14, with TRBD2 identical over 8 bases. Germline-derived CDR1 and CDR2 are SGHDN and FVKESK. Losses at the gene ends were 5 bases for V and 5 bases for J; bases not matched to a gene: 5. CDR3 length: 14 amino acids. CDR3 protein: CASSALAGHNEQFF. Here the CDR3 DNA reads TGTGCCAGCAGCGCGTTAGCGGGGCACAATGAGCAGTTCTTC. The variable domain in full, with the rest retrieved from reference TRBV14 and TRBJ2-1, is EAGVTQFPSHSVIEKGQTVTLRCDPISGHDNLYWYRRVMGKEIKFLLHFVKESKQDESGMPNNRFLAERTGGTYSTLKVQPAELEDSGVYFCASSALAGHNEQFFGPGTRLTVL.

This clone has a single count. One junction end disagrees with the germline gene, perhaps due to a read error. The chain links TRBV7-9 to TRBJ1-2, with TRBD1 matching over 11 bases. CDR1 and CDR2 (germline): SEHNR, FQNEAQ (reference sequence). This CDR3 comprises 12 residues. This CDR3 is CASSLPGQGVDF. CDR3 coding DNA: TGTGCCAGCAGCTTACCGGGACAGGGGGTAGACTTC.

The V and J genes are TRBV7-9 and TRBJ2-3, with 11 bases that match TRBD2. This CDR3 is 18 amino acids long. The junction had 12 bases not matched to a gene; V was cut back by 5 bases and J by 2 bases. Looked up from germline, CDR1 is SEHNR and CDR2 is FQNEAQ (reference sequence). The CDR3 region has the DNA TGTGCCAGCAGCAGCTGGACCGGGACTAGCGGCCTCACAGATACGCAGTATTTT. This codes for CASSSWTGTSGLTDTQYF.

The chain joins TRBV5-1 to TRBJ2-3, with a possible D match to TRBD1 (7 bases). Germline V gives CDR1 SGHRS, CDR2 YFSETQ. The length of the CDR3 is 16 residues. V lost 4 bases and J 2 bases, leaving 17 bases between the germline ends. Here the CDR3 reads CASSGQGGLITDTQYF. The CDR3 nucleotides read TGCGCCAGCAGCGGCCAGGGGGGCCTAATCACAGATACGCAGTATTTT.